Presented here are 12 T cell receptor beta chains from one specimen sequenced in a study of CD8 T cells in ankylosing spondylitis (dated by TCRdb to 2016 to 2017). The library was made by 5' RACE. The instrument was an Illumina HiSeq 2500. TCRdb handled the public reads itself, with Q25 trimming in fastp and clone calling in MiXCR, and kept productive beta chains. Duplicate CDR3 protein sequences are folded into a single record with the most common DNA and genes. Counted in this sample were fewer than 250,000 distinct CDR3 sequences; more than 25% of them appeared once. Around 4.5% of the sample is held by the ten biggest clonotypes. Sequenced sample: blood, either unsorted or a sorted T cell fraction (not recorded which). These receptors originate from a male donor with ankylosing spondylitis or in good health (not recorded which).

J is TRBJ2-3 and V is TRBV29-1, with TRBD2 identical over 7 bases. The CDR3 consists of 13 residues. The trim removed 4 bases at V and 2 bases at J, leaving 3 bases unmatched. Germline-derived CDR1 and CDR2 are SQVTM and ANQGSEA. The CDR3 here is CSVGAGDTDTQYF. The CDR3, as DNA: TGCAGCGTTGGGGCGGGGGACACAGATACGCAGTATTTT.

This clonotype was recorded a few times. This sequence joins TRBV28 and TRBJ2-6, with unresolved D. This CDR3 has 14 amino acids. Trimming stripped 6 bases from V and 1 base from J, with 7 bases between. CDR1 MDHEN and CDR2 SYDVKM come from the germline V gene. In DNA form, the CDR3 reads TGTGCCAGCAGGGATCGATCTGGGGCCAACGTCCTGACTTTC. Amino acid sequence: CASRDRSGANVLTF.

This clonotype was recorded a few times. The chain uses TRBV29-1 and TRBJ2-7; weak D call: TRBD1 (6 bases). CDR1 is SQVTM, CDR2 ANQGSEA, per germline. This CDR3 is built from 13 residues. The V end lost 5 bases, the J end lost 2 bases, and 13 bases lay between the germline ends. In nucleotides, the CDR3 is TGCAGCGTTTTGACAGGCCTTCCCTACGAGCAGTACTTC. This encodes CSVLTGLPYEQYF.

The sample holds a few counts of this clonotype. The gene calls are TRBV20-1 and TRBJ1-2, with TRBD1 matching over 7 bases. The CDR3 has 15 residues. Germline-derived CDR1 and CDR2 are DFQATT and SNEGSKA (reference sequence). The junction had 8 bases not matched to a gene; V was cut back by 0 bases and J by 4 bases. CDR3 protein: CSARDWAGQSYGYTF. CDR3 coding DNA: TGCAGTGCTAGAGATTGGGCGGGACAGAGCTATGGCTACACCTTC.

This clonotype was counted at least ten times. The rearrangement uses TRBV20-1 and TRBJ1-5; tentative D call: TRBD1 (5 bases). Trimming removed 3 bases at V and 2 bases at J, with 8 bases between. Germline CDR1 and CDR2: DFQATT and SNEGSKA (reference sequence). This CDR3 contains 13 residues. The CDR3 DNA follows: TGCAGTGCTAGGAGGGACGGCAATCAGCCCCAGCATTTT. This translates into CSARRDGNQPQHF.

This clonotype was counted only a few times. This sequence joins TRBV20-1 and TRBJ2-3; 11 bases fit TRBD2. The ends lost 0 bases at V and 2 bases at J; junction bases unmatched: 13. Germline V gene lookup returns CDR1 DFQATT and CDR2 SNEGSKA (reference sequence). The CDR3 runs 19 residues. The DNA for the CDR3 is TGCAGTGCTAGAGACCGAGGGAGACTAGCGGGGCATTACACAGATACGCAGTATTTT. It codes for CSARDRGRLAGHYTDTQYF.

This chain links TRBV12-3 or TRBV12-4 with TRBJ1-1; 11 bases align to TRBD1. This CDR3 is built from 15 residues. With V trimmed by 6 bases and J by 4 bases, 7 bases remained unmatched. As DNA, the CDR3 is TGTGCCAGCAGCCGGACAGGGGGCTGGGTCACTGAAGCTTTCTTT. Translating gives CASSRTGGWVTEAFF.

Remarks on this clonotype: As the CDR3 is not closed by the conserved phenylalanine or tryptophan, this likely results from a read error. The DNA is omitted, as the CDR3 cannot be located on it reliably, and the CDR3 follows TCRdb's listing. The chain employs TRBV6-5 and TRBJ2-7; no DNA check was done on the table's D call, TRBD1. The CDR3 is made up of 11 amino acids, end residues included. Looked up from germline, CDR1 is MNHEY and CDR2 is SVGAGI. The CDR3 sequence is CASSYSGQGDH.

The V call is TRBV5-1, the J call TRBJ2-1; D unresolved. CDR1 is SGHRS and CDR2 is YFSETQ in the germline V gene. The CDR3 has 13 amino acids. Trimming removed 4 bases from V and 4 bases from J, with 9 bases in between. CDR3 nucleotide sequence: TGCGCCAGCAGCCTGGATGCGTACAATGAGCAGTTCTTC. It is translated as CASSLDAYNEQFF.

This clonotype was picked up a small number of times. The genes are TRBV7-8 and TRBJ1-1, with a tentative D call TRBD1 (6 bases). This CDR3 has 16 residues. V shed 4 bases and J shed 5 bases, with 20 bases lying between them. Germline values: CDR1 SGHVS, CDR2 FQNEAQ. The CDR3 coding sequence is TGTGCCAGCAGCTCGGGGGGCCCAGGGCCATGGACTGAAGCTTTCTTT. Protein product: CASSSGGPGPWTEAFF.

The table lists this clonotype with a few counts. The chain combines TRBV20-1 with TRBJ2-2; perhaps TRBD2 as D (5 bases). In germline, CDR1 is DFQATT, CDR2 SNEGSKA (reference sequence). The CDR3 consists of 15 residues. With 5 bases removed from V and 0 bases from J, the gap between germline ends came to 13 bases. This chain's CDR3 is CSASTGFSNTGELFF. In nucleotides, the CDR3 is TGCAGTGCTTCGACGGGGTTTTCGAACACCGGGGAGCTGTTTTTT.

The gene calls are TRBV19 and TRBJ2-4, with 7 bases lining up with TRBD1. The CDR3 spans 18 residues. J gave up 0 bases and V 4 bases, and 12 bases lay outside the gene matches. The germline V gene has CDR1 LNHDA and CDR2 SQIVND (reference sequence). CDR3 loop: CASSSRQGTILAKNIQYF. CDR3 DNA: TGTGCCAGTAGTAGTCGACAGGGAACGATACTAGCCAAAAACATTCAGTACTTC.